A selection of T cell receptor beta chains follows, all from one sample in a study. TCRdb re-called the 5' RACE reads through MiXCR, storing one row per CDR3 protein. Of about 55,000 distinct CDR3 sequences listed, over 15% are singletons. The sequencing input was naive CD4+ T cells sorted from blood. These TCRs come from a female donor with breast cancer. Both conserved end residues are part of each CDR3. D genes are given only for firm matches. Where a row states a size, it is once, few, many or the class of an expanded clone; other rows omit it.

V gene	J gene	CDR3 length	D gene	clone size	CDR3 DNA	CDR3 protein
TRBV28	TRBJ2-5	12	.	many	TGTGCCAGCAACCGACAGTTGGAGACCCAGTACTTC	CASNRQLETQYF
TRBV6-5	TRBJ1-6	15	.	many	TGTGCCAGCAGGGGCCGGACAGCTTATAATTCACCCCTCCACTTT	CASRGRTAYNSPLHF
TRBV5-1	TRBJ1-1	14	TRBD1	many	TGCGCCAGCAGCGTGGACAGGGCGGACACTGAAGCTTTCTTT	CASSVDRADTEAFF
TRBV21-1	TRBJ2-7	16	.	few	TGTGCCAGCAGTCCCCGATTGGCGGGAGGGCGGGACGAGCAGTACTTC	CASSPRLAGGRDEQYF
TRBV7-9	TRBJ1-2	13	.	.	TGTGCCAGCAGCTTAGTGCTGGGTTCTGGCTACACCTTC	CASSLVLGSGYTF
TRBV7-9	TRBJ2-7	16	TRBD1	few	TGTGCCAGCAGCCAACCCCCGGGACAGCTACGACGGGGGCAGTACTTC	CASSQPPGQLRRGQYF
TRBV9	TRBJ2-1	15	.	few	TGTGCCAGCAGCGCTGGGGGCGGGGACTACAATGAGCAGTTCTTC	CASSAGGGDYNEQFF
TRBV6-5	TRBJ2-2	15	TRBD2	.	TGTGCCAGCCACCGACACGGGAGGGCTAACGGGGAGCTGTTTTTT	CASHRHGRANGELFF
TRBV5-1	TRBJ1-2	15	.	many	TGCGCCAGCAGCTTGGAAAGGAGTGGGGATGGGGGCTACACCTTC	CASSLERSGDGGYTF
TRBV7-9	TRBJ1-1	12	.	.	TGTGCCAGCAGCTCCCGAAACGCTGGAGCTTTCTTT	CASSSRNAGAFF
TRBV20-1	TRBJ2-6	15	.	many	TGCAGTGCTAGAGACCCAGGGCGGGGGGCCAACGTCCTGACTTTC	CSARDPGRGANVLTF